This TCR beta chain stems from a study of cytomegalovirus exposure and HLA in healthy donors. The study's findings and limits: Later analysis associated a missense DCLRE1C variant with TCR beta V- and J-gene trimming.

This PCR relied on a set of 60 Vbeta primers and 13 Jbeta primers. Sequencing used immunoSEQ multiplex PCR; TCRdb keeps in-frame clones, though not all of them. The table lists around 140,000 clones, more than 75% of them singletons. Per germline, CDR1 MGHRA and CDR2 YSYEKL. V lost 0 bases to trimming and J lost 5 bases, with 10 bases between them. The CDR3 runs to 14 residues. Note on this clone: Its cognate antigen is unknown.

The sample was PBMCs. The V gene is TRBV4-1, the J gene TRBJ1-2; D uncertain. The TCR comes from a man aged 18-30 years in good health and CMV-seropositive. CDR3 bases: TGCGCCAGCAGCCAAGATGGACGGGGATATGGCTACACCTTC. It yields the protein CASSQDGRGYGYTF.